The next 7 T cell receptor beta chains were all read from a single sample in a study of blood T cell repertoires in COVID-19 (dated by TCRdb to about 2020). Receptor amplification or capture employed the immunoSEQ multiplex PCR assay. Sourced from immuneACCESS, this table was stored by TCRdb with only in-frame sequences that have V and J called. A share of the clones is absent; for the studies checked, an unresolved V gene accounts for under half, and the remainder has no known explanation. In all, the sample holds about 160,000 clones, and just under 95% of those were seen once. In total, the top ten clones hold roughly 5% of the sample. Sequenced: peripheral blood. The receptors derive from a woman between 50 and 59 years old with acute or convalescent COVID-19.

This rearrangement joins TRBV30 to TRBJ1-2; D not certain. Between the trimmed V and J ends, which lost 2 bases and 8 bases, there was a span of 12 bases. Germline CDR1 and CDR2: GTSNPN and SVGIG (reference sequence). This CDR3 region has 12 residues. This CDR3 reads CAWSIYSGGYTF. The CDR3 bases are TGTGCCTGGAGTATATACAGTGGCGGCTACACCTTC.

This chain uses TRBV4-1 with TRBJ1-1; D unclear. The germline gives CDR1 MGHRA, CDR2 YSYEKL. This CDR3 has 13 amino acids. The V end was cut by 3 bases, the J end by 1 base, with 6 bases between. The chain's CDR3 is CASSHPSNTEAFF. The CDR3 DNA follows: TGCGCCAGCAGCCATCCTTCGAACACTGAAGCTTTCTTT.

J is TRBJ2-7 and V is TRBV30, with D tentatively TRBD2 (5 bases). The germline CDR1 and CDR2 sequences are GTSNPN and SVGIG (reference sequence). With 2 bases removed from V and 4 bases from J, the gap between germline ends came to 15 bases. This CDR3 is built from 14 residues. Here the CDR3 reads CAWSKGRQLYEQYF. The CDR3 region has the DNA TGTGCCTGGAGTAAAGGGAGACAATTATACGAGCAGTACTTC.

This clone was observed a single time. The V call is TRBV7-8, the J call TRBJ2-5; TRBD2 matches at 7 bases. V was clipped by 4 bases and J by 3 bases; unmatched bases: 5. The CDR3 runs 14 residues. Germline CDR1 reads SGHVS; CDR2 reads FQNEAQ. The CDR3 protein is CASSSRGVKETQYF. The CDR3 nucleotides are TGTGCCAGCAGCTCCCGGGGGGTGAAAGAGACCCAGTACTTC.

J is TRBJ2-5 and V is TRBV18, with a tentative D call TRBD1 (5 bases). This CDR3 is 15 amino acids long. V shed 3 bases and J shed 1 base, with 12 bases lying between them. Germline CDR1 KGHSH, CDR2 LQKENI. Written as DNA, the CDR3 is TGTGCCAGCTCACCTCCTCGGACACCCCAAGAGACCCAGTACTTC. It translates to CASSPPRTPQETQYF.

The chain recombines TRBV19 with TRBJ1-1, with TRBD1 matching over 7 bases. CDR3 length: 13 residues. Germline V gene sequence: CDR1 LNHDA, CDR2 SQIVND (reference sequence). With V trimmed by 3 bases and J by 7 bases, 5 bases remained unmatched. CDR3 amino acids: CASSMGQYNEAFF. The CDR3 DNA is TGTGCCAGTAGTATGGGACAGTACAATGAAGCTTTCTTT. The variable domain in full, with the rest retrieved from reference TRBV19 and TRBJ1-1, is DGGITQSPKYLFRKEGQNVTLSCEQNLNHDAMYWYRQDPGQGLRLIYYSQIVNDFQKGDIAEGYSVSREKKESFPLTVTSAQKNPTAFYLCASSMGQYNEAFFGQGTRLTVV.

This chain connects TRBV30 to TRBJ1-1; D may be TRBD1 (5 bases). Germline loops: CDR1 GTSNPN, CDR2 SVGIG (reference sequence). V lost 0 bases and J lost 5, with 13 bases in between. This CDR3 has 14 amino acids. CDR3 sequence: CAWSVQTGGTEAFF. The DNA of the CDR3 is TGTGCCTGGAGTGTACAAACAGGAGGGACTGAAGCTTTCTTT.